Presented here are 30 T cell receptor beta chains from one specimen sequenced in a study of glioma-infiltrating T cells. TCR alpha and beta CDR3 regions were amplified from RNA using iRepertoire nested multiplex PCR. One entry per CDR3 protein, called by TCRdb with MiXCR from the multiplex PCR reads. Of approximately 120,000 distinct CDR3 sequences in the sample, 25% were seen once. The sample consisted of glioma tissue, nonneoplastic brain tissue, or PBMCs (not recorded which). These receptors all stem from a human donor with low-grade glioma or glioblastoma, undergoing nonglioma brain surgery, or in good health (not recorded which).

This chain links TRBV30 with TRBJ1-5; D unclear. CDR3 length equals 14 residues. Germline V CDR1 and CDR2: GTSNPN, SVGIG (reference sequence). Trimming removed 3 bases from V and 7 bases from J, with 16 bases in between. The CDR3 sequence is CAWSPQTLPQPQHF. Written as DNA, the CDR3 is TGTGCCTGGAGCCCCCAGACCCTTCCCCAGCCCCAGCATTTT.

This clonotype was counted at least ten times. J is TRBJ1-2 and V is TRBV28; D not resolved. Germline V gene data show CDR1 as MDHEN and CDR2 as SYDVKM. CDR3 size: 13 residues. V lost 5 bases and J 6 bases, leaving 13 bases between the germline ends. CDR3 loop: CASSDPFRDGYTF. CDR3 DNA: TGTGCCAGCAGTGACCCTTTCCGAGATGGCTACACCTTC.

This clonotype has a count of ten or more. The genes are TRBV7-2 and TRBJ2-3; no definite D call. Per germline, CDR1 SGHTA and CDR2 FQGNSA. The CDR3 is 14 amino acids. The germline V and J ends were trimmed by 3 bases and 2 bases, with 9 bases remaining between them. The CDR3 DNA reads TGTGCCAGCAGCTTCGTGCCGAACACAGATACGCAGTATTTT. Encoded protein: CASSFVPNTDTQYF.

This clonotype was seen at least ten times. The chain carries TRBV5-1 and TRBJ1-2; D is undetermined. Germline CDR1 and CDR2: SGHRS and YFSETQ. Trimming removed 4 bases at V and 8 bases at J, with 15 bases between. The CDR3 totals 13 residues. The CDR3 DNA reads as TGCGCCAGCAGCCCCGAGGTGGGAGGCGGCTACACCTTC. The encoded protein is CASSPEVGGGYTF.

This clonotype was counted ten times or more. The chain joins TRBV20-1 to TRBJ2-3; no reliable D call. The CDR3 spans 14 residues. V shed 5 bases and J shed 6 bases, with 18 bases lying between them. Germline V gene sequence: CDR1 DFQATT, CDR2 SNEGSKA (reference sequence). CDR3: CSAGRVNSPDTQYF. The CDR3 nucleotides are TGCAGTGCTGGGCGAGTAAACTCCCCCGATACGCAGTATTTT.

This rearrangement joins TRBV20-1 to TRBJ2-5; TRBD2 matches at 11 bases. CDR1 DFQATT and CDR2 SNEGSKA come from the germline V gene (reference sequence). This CDR3 has 18 amino acids. Trimming at V came to 6 bases and at J to 4 bases, leaving 19 bases not matched to a gene. CDR3 residues: CSAEKGLAGGISTETQYF. The CDR3 DNA sequence: TGCAGTGCAGAAAAAGGACTAGCGGGTGGGATTAGCACAGAGACCCAGTACTTC.

This clonotype showed up many times. This chain uses TRBV6-2 or TRBV6-3 with TRBJ2-1; D ambiguous. The germline gives CDR1 MNHEY, CDR2 SVGEGT. Trimming took off 6 bases at V and 7 bases at J, with 7 bases between the two ends. The CDR3 consists of 11 residues. CDR3 amino acids: CASSVLNEQFF. The CDR3 DNA sequence: TGTGCCAGCAGCGTCCTAAATGAGCAGTTCTTC.

This clonotype was seen many times. The V gene is TRBV4-2, the J gene TRBJ2-1, with 11 bases fitting TRBD2. The CDR3 spans 16 residues. Trimming at V came to 4 bases and at J to 8 bases, leaving 10 bases not matched to a gene. In germline, CDR1 is LGHNA, CDR2 YNFKEQ. The chain's CDR3 is CASSLPTSGRGHEQFF. The CDR3 DNA sequence: TGTGCCAGCAGCCTCCCCACTAGCGGGAGAGGGCATGAGCAGTTCTTC.

This clonotype was seen only a few times. V is TRBV12-3 or TRBV12-4 and J is TRBJ2-7; TRBD2 matches 8 bases. The CDR3 spans 15 residues. V lost 6 bases, J lost 4 bases, and 11 bases stayed unmatched. CDR3 in amino acids: CASSTDGGRLYEQYF. As DNA, the CDR3 is TGTGCCAGCAGCACCGATGGCGGGAGGTTGTACGAGCAGTACTTC.

This clonotype was detected ten times or more. This chain uses TRBV7-2 with TRBJ2-6; D gene uncertain. The CDR3 consists of 10 residues. V was pared by 11 bases and J by 2 bases, with 1 base between. The germline V gene has CDR1 SGHTA and CDR2 FQGNSA. The CDR3 here is CAAGANVLTF. The CDR3 DNA reads TGTGCCGCTGGGGCCAACGTCCTGACTTTC.

CDR3 coding DNA: TGTGCCAGCAGCCCTATGGGCAGGGGGCAGGGAACAGATACGCAGTATTTT. As protein: CASSPMGRGQGTDTQYF. V usage is TRBV4-2 and J usage is TRBJ2-3; 8 positions agree with TRBD1. J lost 3 bases, V lost 4 bases, and 12 bases had no gene match. The CDR3 covers 17 residues. Per the germline V gene, CDR1 is LGHNA and CDR2 is YNFKEQ.

Of note for this clonotype: At one end, the junction sequence differs from germline, possibly due to a read error. The V gene is TRBV19, the J gene TRBJ2-1; 9 bases align to TRBD2. The V gene's germline CDR1 is LNHDA and CDR2 SQIVND (reference sequence). This CDR3 contains 16 residues. The CDR3 coding sequence is TGTGCCAGTCGGGAAGCGGGAGGAGGGTTCTACAATAAGCAGTTCTTC. It codes for CASREAGGGFYNKQFF.

This clonotype has ten or more counts. This chain joins TRBV20-1 and TRBJ2-3; no firm D call. CDR3 length: 13 residues. CDR1 is DFQATT, CDR2 SNEGSKA, per germline (reference sequence). Deletions cut 0 bases from V and 5 bases from J, with 9 bases between. The CDR3 here is CSARDTHRDTQYF. The CDR3 DNA sequence: TGCAGTGCTAGAGATACTCACCGAGATACGCAGTATTTT.

The count of this clonotype is one. A much more abundant neighbour one base away suggests this may be a read error. The chain joins TRBV28 to TRBJ1-1; D call uncertain. The CDR3 has 15 amino acids. CDR1 is MDHEN, CDR2 SYDVKM, per germline. CDR3 in DNA: TGTACCAGCAGCAGCCCACGCCACTTGAACACTGAAGCTTTCTTT. Translation gives CTSSSPRHLNTEAFF.

This clonotype came up many times. The chain is built from TRBV4-1 and TRBJ2-7; TRBD1 is a possible D gene (6 bases). The CDR3 is 16 amino acids. Germline lookup yields CDR1 MGHRA and CDR2 YSYEKL. Trimming took 3 bases from V and 3 from J, leaving 18 bases between them. In nucleotides, the CDR3 is TGCGCCAGCAGCCATACCCGCCCAGTGGACAGCTACGAGCAGTACTTC. This gives the protein CASSHTRPVDSYEQYF.

The CDR3 region has the DNA TGTGCCTGGAGAAATGGGACTAGCGGGAGGTCGAGTGAGACCCAGTACTTC. This gives the protein CAWRNGTSGRSSETQYF. The chain carries TRBV30 and TRBJ2-5; 15 positions match TRBD2. The V gene's germline CDR1 is GTSNPN and CDR2 SVGIG (reference sequence). The length of the CDR3 is 17 residues. The junction had 10 bases not matched to a gene; V was cut back by 3 bases and J by 5 bases.

The sample holds a few counts of this clonotype. A much larger clone lies a single base off, so this may be a read error. This sequence joins TRBV10-2 and TRBJ1-1; D is ambiguous. CDR1 and CDR2 from the germline V gene are WSHSY and SAAADI. The V end lost 6 bases, the J end lost 1 base, and 9 bases lay between the germline ends. This CDR3 is 13 amino acids long. The CDR3 nucleotides are TGCGCCAGCAGAACGGGCGGGAACACTGAAGCTTTCTTT. It codes for CASRTGGNTEAFF.

The chain couples TRBV12-5 to TRBJ2-1; 8 bases fit TRBD1. CDR3 length: 13 amino acids. Losses at the gene ends were 3 bases for V and 9 bases for J; bases not matched to a gene: 4. The germline V gene has CDR1 LGHNT and CDR2 FRNRAP. CDR3 sequence: CASGFDRGSEQFF. The CDR3 DNA sequence: TGTGCTAGTGGTTTCGACAGGGGAAGTGAGCAGTTCTTC.

This clonotype was recorded at least ten times. The rearrangement links TRBV5-4 to TRBJ1-1, with 7 bases lining up with TRBD1. V lost 4 bases to trimming and J lost 1 base; unmatched junction nucleotides: 13. CDR1 and CDR2 from the germline V gene are SGHNT and YYREEE (reference sequence). This CDR3 has 17 residues. CDR3 coding DNA: TGTGCCAGCAGCCTTCGACAGGGAGGACGGCAGAACACTGAAGCTTTCTTT. It encodes CASSLRQGGRQNTEAFF.

This clonotype was seen many times. The rearrangement links TRBV7-8 to TRBJ1-5; D unclear. CDR1 and CDR2 (germline): SGHVS, FQNEAQ. V lost 0 bases to trimming and J lost 4 bases, with 7 bases between them. The CDR3 consists of 14 residues. The CDR3 protein is CASSLAHGNQPQHF. The DNA of the CDR3 is TGTGCCAGCAGCTTAGCGCACGGGAATCAGCCCCAGCATTTT.

This clonotype was seen ten or more times. V usage is TRBV4-2 and J usage is TRBJ2-7; D is possibly TRBD2 (6 bases). There are 16 residues in the CDR3. Germline CDR1 reads LGHNA; CDR2 reads YNFKEQ. V was pared by 0 bases and J by 1 base, with 13 bases between. CDR3 DNA: TGTGCCAGCAGCCAAGATAGTCCCCGGGGGTCCTACGAGCAGTACTTC. Its translation: CASSQDSPRGSYEQYF.

This clonotype was counted at least ten times. CDR3 DNA: TGTGCCAGCAGCCCGGCCGGGCGCTACACCTTC. It translates to CASSPAGRYTF. This chain links TRBV9 with TRBJ1-2; D call uncertain. The CDR3 length is 11 residues. V was trimmed by 4 bases and J by 9 bases, leaving 10 bases between them. Per germline, CDR1 SGDLS and CDR2 YYNGEE.

Comment on this clonotype: A much larger clone lies a single base off, so this may be a read error. The V and J genes are TRBV7-9 and TRBJ1-2; 7 bases are a match to TRBD1. Germline CDR1 is SEHNR and CDR2 is FQNEAQ (reference sequence). The CDR3 contains 16 residues. The junction had 9 bases not matched to a gene; V was cut back by 1 base and J by 4 bases. CDR3 DNA sequence: TGTGCCAGCAGCTTAGTGGTAGGGGGCGCTGGCTATGGCTACACCTTC. Protein sequence: CASSLVVGGAGYGYTF.

This clonotype was counted many times. This sequence joins TRBV4-3 and TRBJ1-1, with 8 bases identical to TRBD1. This CDR3 region has 17 residues. Losses at the gene ends were 1 base for V and 1 base for J; bases not matched to a gene: 8. Germline loops: CDR1 LGHNA, CDR2 YSLEER. CDR3 nucleotide sequence: TGCGCCAGCAGCCAAGGGACAGGGAGGGCCGGGAACACTGAAGCTTTCTTT. Its translation is CASSQGTGRAGNTEAFF.

A few counts support this clonotype. The junction departs from germline at one end; a sequencing error may be responsible. This chain joins TRBV6-6 and TRBJ2-1; D tentatively reads TRBD1 or TRBD2 (7 bases each). Germline V gene sequence: CDR1 MNHNY, CDR2 SVGAGI (reference sequence). The CDR3 spans 16 residues. CDR3 nucleotide sequence: TGTGCCAGCAGTTACTTGTCAGGGGGGGGCTACAATGAGCAGTCCTTC. Its translation is CASSYLSGGGYNEQSF.

This clonotype was seen repeatedly, ten times or more. This sequence joins TRBV4-3 and TRBJ2-3; possibly TRBD2 for D (5 bases). Trimming pared 0 bases from V and 1 base from J, leaving 11 bases between. CDR3 length: 16 amino acids. CDR1 is LGHNA, CDR2 YSLEER, per germline. For the CDR3, the DNA is TGCGCCAGCAGCCAAGAGAGGCTAGCAGGCACAGATACGCAGTATTTT. Translating it yields CASSQERLAGTDTQYF.

This clonotype was observed at least ten times. The chain is built from TRBV5-4 and TRBJ1-6; no definite D call. From germline, CDR1 is SGHNT and CDR2 YYREEE (reference sequence). Trimming took 0 bases from V and 10 from J, leaving 11 bases between them. The CDR3 consists of 14 residues. Here the CDR3 DNA reads TGTGCCAGCAGCTTGGTTTCCCCGGAGTCACCCCTCCACTTT. This translates into CASSLVSPESPLHF.

In its sample, this clonotype was seen a few times. This chain joins TRBV5-1 and TRBJ1-2; TRBD1 is a possible D gene (5 bases). Per the germline V gene, CDR1 is SGHRS and CDR2 is YFSETQ. With 0 bases removed from V and 14 bases from J, the gap between germline ends came to 11 bases. The CDR3 has 11 amino acids. CDR3 bases: TGCGCCAGCAGCTTGGAGGGGCCAAGGACCTTC. It is translated as CASSLEGPRTF.

This clonotype was counted many times. This chain joins TRBV18 and TRBJ2-1; no firm D call. Germline V gene sequence: CDR1 KGHSH, CDR2 LQKENI. The V and J ends lost 4 bases and 7 bases respectively, with 11 bases between them. The CDR3 runs to 13 residues. The CDR3 sequence: CASSLRTFNEQFF. The CDR3 DNA sequence: TGTGCCAGCTCACTCAGGACGTTTAATGAGCAGTTCTTC.

The chain recombines TRBV19 with TRBJ2-1; 8 nucleotides agree with TRBD2. Germline lookup yields CDR1 LNHDA and CDR2 SQIVND (reference sequence). The CDR3 is 13 amino acids. After removal of 4 bases from V and 10 bases from J, the junction contained 6 bases not matched to a gene. In DNA, the CDR3 is TGTGCCAGTAGTACTCAGAAGCGGGGGGAGCAGTTCTTC. Its translation is CASSTQKRGEQFF.